This is a list of T cell receptor beta chains from one sample in a study of Ad26.COV2.S vaccination and SARS-CoV-2 variants. Produced via immunoSEQ multiplex PCR; TCRdb's table is partial and in-frame only. The profile shows around 450,000 clones, about 92% of them singletons. Specimen: peripheral blood, collected in a trial of Ad26.COV2.S vaccine versus placebo. Every receptor here comes from a person between 18 and 60 years old who received the Ad26.COV2.S COVID-19 vaccine or a placebo. Each CDR3 is given with its conserved first and last residue. The order of the fields is D gene, J gene, V gene, CDR3 protein. The D gene is left open where the match is weak.

TRBD1 | TRBJ2-7 | TRBV7-9 | CASSPGQGRTYEQYF
. | TRBJ2-7 | TRBV28 | CASTLGGRFYEQYF
. | TRBJ1-5 | TRBV19 | CASSIRAGGQPQHF
. | TRBJ2-7 | TRBV7-2 | CASSLEIIRGTPYEQYF
. | TRBJ2-5 | TRBV5-4 | CASSPDGETQYF
. | TRBJ2-6 | TRBV18 | CASSPPRSTGANVLTF
. | TRBJ2-2 | TRBV4-2 | CASSQIGANTGELFF
TRBD2 | TRBJ2-1 | TRBV6-4 | CASSQLWTSAHNEQFF
. | TRBJ1-1 | TRBV15 | CATSPGTRITEAFF
. | TRBJ2-3 | TRBV27 | CASSVTDYTDTQYF
TRBD1 | TRBJ2-1 | TRBV4-3 | CASSLIGQGHNEQFF
. | TRBJ2-1 | TRBV6-6 | CASSYSSANEQFF
. | TRBJ2-7 | TRBV30 | CAWSDGHPLTQEQYF
. | TRBJ2-1 | TRBV7-3 | CASSSGHPGEQFF
TRBD1 | TRBJ2-1 | TRBV13 | CASSSGQEHEQFF
. | TRBJ2-1 | TRBV3-1/TRBV3-2 | CASSQGARSYNEQFF
TRBD2 | TRBJ2-5 | TRBV19 | CASSIGASGSRETQYF
TRBD1 | TRBJ1-1 | TRBV9 | CASSGPDRVRTEAFF
. | TRBJ2-1 | TRBV11-2 | CASSLALFF
TRBD1 | TRBJ2-7 | TRBV7-8 | CASSRDRGPTYEQYF
. | TRBJ2-7 | TRBV11-2 | CASSLAGLDEQYF
TRBD1 | TRBJ1-3 | TRBV5-5 | CASSTRTGGFGNTIYF
. | TRBJ1-1 | TRBV6-6 | CASSRERAFF
. | TRBJ2-7 | TRBV7-9 | CASSPSGRGYEQYF
TRBD1 | TRBJ1-5 | TRBV28 | CASSFEGAGNQPQHF
TRBD2 | TRBJ2-1 | TRBV24-1 | CATRTSGSASNEQFF
TRBD2 | TRBJ2-7 | TRBV7-2 | CASSQSGLADYEQYF
TRBD1 | TRBJ1-1 | TRBV28 | CASSLRDSHTEAFF
. | TRBJ1-4 | TRBV20-1 | CSAGTIEKLFF
TRBD1 | TRBJ1-3 | TRBV5-1 | CASSFLTGGNTIYF
TRBD2 | TRBJ2-1 | TRBV7-3 | CASSFGTSVYNEQFF
TRBD1 | TRBJ2-1 | TRBV24-1 | CATSDLGTGVNEQFF
. | TRBJ1-1 | TRBV9 | CASSADEGTEAFF
. | TRBJ2-2 | TRBV7-3 | CASSSQGSQTGELFF